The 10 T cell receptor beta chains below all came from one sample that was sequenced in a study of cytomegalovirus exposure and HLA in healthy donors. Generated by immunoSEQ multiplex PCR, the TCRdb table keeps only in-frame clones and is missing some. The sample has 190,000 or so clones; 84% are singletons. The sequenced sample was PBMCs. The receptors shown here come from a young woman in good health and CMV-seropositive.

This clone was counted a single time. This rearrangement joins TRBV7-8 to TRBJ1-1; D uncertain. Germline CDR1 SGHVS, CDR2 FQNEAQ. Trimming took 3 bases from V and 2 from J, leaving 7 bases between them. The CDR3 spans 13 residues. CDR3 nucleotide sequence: TGTGCCAGCAGCTTTTTCAAAAACACTGAAGCTTTCTTT. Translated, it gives CASSFFKNTEAFF.

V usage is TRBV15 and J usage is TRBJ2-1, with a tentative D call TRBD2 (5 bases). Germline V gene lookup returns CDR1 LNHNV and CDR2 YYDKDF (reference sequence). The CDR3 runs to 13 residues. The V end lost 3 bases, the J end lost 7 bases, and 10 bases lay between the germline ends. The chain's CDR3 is CATSSSWTNEQFF. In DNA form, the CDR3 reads TGTGCCACCAGCAGTAGCTGGACTAATGAGCAGTTCTTC.

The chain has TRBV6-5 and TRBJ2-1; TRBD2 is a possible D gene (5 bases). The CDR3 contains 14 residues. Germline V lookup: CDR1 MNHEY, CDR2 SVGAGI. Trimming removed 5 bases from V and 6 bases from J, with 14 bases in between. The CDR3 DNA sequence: TGTGCCAGCAGTCAGTTAGCGTCTTTCAATGAGCAGTTCTTC. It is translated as CASSQLASFNEQFF.

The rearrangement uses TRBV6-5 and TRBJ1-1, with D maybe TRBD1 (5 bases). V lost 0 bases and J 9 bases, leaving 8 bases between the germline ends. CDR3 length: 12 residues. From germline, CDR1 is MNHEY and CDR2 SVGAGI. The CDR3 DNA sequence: TGTGCCAGCAGTTACTCGCGGGGGAAAGCTTTCTTT. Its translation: CASSYSRGKAFF.

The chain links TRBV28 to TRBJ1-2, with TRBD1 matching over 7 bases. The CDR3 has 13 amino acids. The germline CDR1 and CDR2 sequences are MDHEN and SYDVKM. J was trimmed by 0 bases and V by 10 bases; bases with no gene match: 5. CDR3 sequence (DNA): TGTGCCATCTTCCAGGGGGCTAACTATGGCTACACCTTC. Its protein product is CAIFQGANYGYTF.

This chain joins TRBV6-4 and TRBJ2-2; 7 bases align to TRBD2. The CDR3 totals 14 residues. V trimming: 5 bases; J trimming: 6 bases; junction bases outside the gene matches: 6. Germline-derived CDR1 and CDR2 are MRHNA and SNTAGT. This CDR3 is CASSLERDSGELFF. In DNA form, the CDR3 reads TGTGCCAGCAGTCTCGAGCGGGACTCCGGGGAGCTGTTTTTT.

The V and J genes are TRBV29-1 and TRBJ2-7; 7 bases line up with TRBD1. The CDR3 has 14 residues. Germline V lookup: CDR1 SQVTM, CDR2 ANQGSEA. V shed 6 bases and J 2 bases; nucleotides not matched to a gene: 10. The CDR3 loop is CSVEDRPGTYEQYF. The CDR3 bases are TGCAGCGTCGAGGACAGGCCTGGAACCTACGAGCAGTACTTC.

CDR3 coding DNA: TGTGCCAGCATAGCGGGCACCCCCTACGAGCAGTACTTC. It encodes CASIAGTPYEQYF. The chain couples TRBV6-6 to TRBJ2-7; 7 bases agree with TRBD2. The CDR3 sequence is 13 residues long. Germline loops: CDR1 MNHNY, CDR2 SVGAGI (reference sequence). The J segment lost 2 bases and the V segment lost 7 bases, leaving 5 bases of the junction unmatched.

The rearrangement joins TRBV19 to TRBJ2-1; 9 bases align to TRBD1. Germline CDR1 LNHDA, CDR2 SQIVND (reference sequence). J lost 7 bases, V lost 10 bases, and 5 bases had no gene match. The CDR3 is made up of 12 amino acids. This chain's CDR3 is CATDRGSNEQFF. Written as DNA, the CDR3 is TGTGCCACTGACAGGGGGAGTAATGAGCAGTTCTTC.

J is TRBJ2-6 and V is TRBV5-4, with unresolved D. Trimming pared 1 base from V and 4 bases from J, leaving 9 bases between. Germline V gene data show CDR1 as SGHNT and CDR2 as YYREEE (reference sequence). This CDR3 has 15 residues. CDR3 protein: CASSLIAGGANVLTF. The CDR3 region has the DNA TGTGCCAGCAGCTTGATAGCCGGAGGGGCCAACGTCCTGACTTTC.